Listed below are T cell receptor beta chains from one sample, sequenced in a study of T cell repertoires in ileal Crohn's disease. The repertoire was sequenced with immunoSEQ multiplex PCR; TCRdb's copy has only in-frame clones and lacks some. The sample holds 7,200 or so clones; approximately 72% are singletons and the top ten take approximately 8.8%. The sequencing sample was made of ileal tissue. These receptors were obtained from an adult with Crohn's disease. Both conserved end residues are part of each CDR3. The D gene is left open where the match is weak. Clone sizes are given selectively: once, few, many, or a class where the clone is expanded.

DNA: TGTGCCAGCAGCCCAGGGAGACTAGCGGGAGGGTTGTCGGAGCTGTTTTTT
CDR3: CASSPGRLAGGLSELFF
D: TRBD2
size: NA
V: TRBV7-9
J: TRBJ2-2

DNA: TGTGCCACCAGCAGACTGTCGACAGGGCCGCCTTCCTATAATTCACCCCTCCACTTT
CDR3: CATSRLSTGPPSYNSPLHF
D: TRBD1
size: NA
V: TRBV15
J: TRBJ1-6

DNA: TGTGCCAGCAGCGCCTCCGACAGGGGTGGTGGCTACACCTTC
CDR3: CASSASDRGGGYTF
D: TRBD1
size: NA
V: TRBV9
J: TRBJ1-2

DNA: TGCAGCGTTGCCGCTAACGTAGCGGGGGTTGCCCTCGAGCAGTACTTC
CDR3: CSVAANVAGVALEQYF
D: TRBD2
size: NA
V: TRBV29-1
J: TRBJ2-7

DNA: TGTGCCAGTTGGACAGGGGGCAATGGCTACACCTTC
CDR3: CASWTGGNGYTF
D: TRBD1
size: few
V: TRBV19
J: TRBJ1-2

DNA: TGTGCCAGCAGCTTATATCTTAGCAATCAGCCCCAGCATTTT
CDR3: CASSLYLSNQPQHF
D: NA
size: NA
V: TRBV7-2
J: TRBJ1-5

DNA: TGTGCCAGCAGTTTAGAGTGGGGGCGCTCCGGCTACAATGAGCAGTTCTTC
CDR3: CASSLEWGRSGYNEQFF
D: NA
size: NA
V: TRBV28
J: TRBJ2-1

DNA: TGTGCCAGCAGCTTAGACCAGAACACCGGGGAGCTGTTTTTT
CDR3: CASSLDQNTGELFF
D: NA
size: NA
V: TRBV11-2
J: TRBJ2-2

DNA: TGTGCCAGCAGCTTTCAGGGGAGCTATGGCTACACCTTC
CDR3: CASSFQGSYGYTF
D: NA
size: NA
V: TRBV7-3
J: TRBJ1-2

DNA: TGTGCCAGCAGCCCGGACAGAGGTGGAAAACTGTTTTTT
CDR3: CASSPDRGGKLFF
D: NA
size: NA
V: TRBV7-9
J: TRBJ1-4

DNA: TGTGCCAGCAGTGCCCCGGCGGGGCCCCAGCATTTT
CDR3: CASSAPAGPQHF
D: NA
size: NA
V: TRBV6-5
J: TRBJ1-5

DNA: TGTGCCAGCAGTTTGGACTTGAGGAAGAGTTCACCCCTCCACTTT
CDR3: CASSLDLRKSSPLHF
D: NA
size: NA
V: TRBV6-5
J: TRBJ1-6

DNA: TGTGCCAGCAGAACACAGACAAAAGGCGGGGAGCTGTTTTTT
CDR3: CASRTQTKGGELFF
D: NA
size: NA
V: TRBV27
J: TRBJ2-2

DNA: TGTGCCAGCACGGGGGTCAATCAGCCCCAGCATTTT
CDR3: CASTGVNQPQHF
D: NA
size: once
V: TRBV6-1
J: TRBJ1-5

DNA: TGTGCCAGCAGTGATCACAGGGGAAACAATGAGCAGTTCTTC
CDR3: CASSDHRGNNEQFF
D: TRBD1
size: NA
V: TRBV6-1
J: TRBJ2-1